The 17 T cell receptor beta chains given below trace back to one sample, sequenced in a study of blood T cell repertoires in COVID-19. TCRdb's copy holds only in-frame clones and misses some; the assay was immunoSEQ multiplex PCR. The table records around 390,000 clones, more than 75% of them present only once. The sequenced sample consisted of PBMCs or T cells enriched from blood (not recorded which). The receptors were sampled from a woman between 50 and 59 years old who had recovered from COVID-19.

This clone was seen many times. The genes are TRBV5-1 and TRBJ1-3; 12 nucleotides line up with TRBD1. From germline, CDR1 is SGHRS and CDR2 YFSETQ. This CDR3 is built from 16 residues. Trimming cost V 4 bases and J 4 bases; bases outside gene matches: 6. CDR3 protein: CASSLGTGGRGNTIYF. CDR3 nucleotides: TGCGCCAGCAGCCTCGGGACAGGGGGCCGAGGAAACACCATATATTTT.

This clone has more than one count but fewer than ten. The chain has TRBV12-3 or TRBV12-4 and TRBJ2-1; 8 bases agree with TRBD2. The CDR3 runs to 13 residues. In nucleotides, the CDR3 is TGTGCTACCAGCGGGGGCTCCTACAATGAGCAGTTCTTC. This translates into CATSGGSYNEQFF.

This rearrangement joins TRBV2 to TRBJ1-4, with D perhaps TRBD1 (6 bases). The V end was cut by 8 bases, the J end by 4 bases, with 11 bases between. From germline, CDR1 is SNHLY and CDR2 FYNNEI. The CDR3 loop spans 13 amino acids. CDR3 in DNA: TGTGCCAGCCGACAGGACAATAATGAAAAACTGTTTTTT. This translates into CASRQDNNEKLFF.

The V gene is TRBV11-2, the J gene TRBJ1-2, with TRBD1 identical over 11 bases. V lost 6 bases to trimming and J lost 8 bases; unmatched junction nucleotides: 2. Germline V gene data show CDR1 as SGHAT and CDR2 as FQNNGV. The CDR3 has 12 residues. The DNA for the CDR3 is TGTGCCAGCAGTCGGGACAGGGGGGGCTACACCTTC. Protein: CASSRDRGGYTF.

CDR3 bases: TGTGCCAGCAGTTCTGGGCAGGGGGAAAAACTGTTTTTT. Translated: CASSSGQGEKLFF. The chain combines TRBV27 with TRBJ1-4, with a tentative D call TRBD1 (6 bases). CDR3 length: 13 amino acids. V was cut by 4 bases and J by 8 bases, with 11 bases left in between. Germline V gene sequence: CDR1 MNHEY, CDR2 SMNVEV (reference sequence).

The V call is TRBV12-3 or TRBV12-4, the J call TRBJ2-7, with no clear D. V gave up 3 bases and J gave up 7 bases, with 10 bases separating them. The CDR3 is 12 amino acids. The CDR3 sequence is CASSFRRQEQYF. The CDR3 bases are TGTGCCAGCAGTTTCCGGCGGCAGGAGCAGTACTTC.

The rearrangement links TRBV30 to TRBJ1-1; no firm D call. CDR3 length: 13 amino acids. CDR1 and CDR2 from the germline V gene are GTSNPN and SVGIG (reference sequence). The germline V and J ends were trimmed by 4 bases and 0 bases, with 9 bases remaining between them. For the CDR3, the DNA is TGTGCCTGGATGAAGAGCCTGAACACTGAAGCTTTCTTT. It encodes CAWMKSLNTEAFF.

This clone was seen just once. This chain joins TRBV7-9 and TRBJ1-2; 7 nucleotides agree with TRBD1. The germline V gene encodes CDR1 SEHNR and CDR2 FQNEAQ (reference sequence). CDR3 length equals 17 residues. J gave up 1 base and V 3 bases, and 11 bases lay outside the gene matches. CDR3 sequence: CASSFNGDRADNYGYTF. The CDR3 coding sequence is TGTGCCAGCAGCTTTAACGGAGACAGGGCCGATAACTATGGCTACACCTTC. The whole variable domain, filled in from reference TRBV7-9 and TRBJ1-2, reads DTGVSQNPRHKITKRGQNVTFRCDPISEHNRLYWYRQTLGQGPEFLTYFQNEAQLEKSRLLSDRFSAERPKGSFSTLEIQRTEQGDSAMYLCASSFNGDRADNYGYTFGSGTRLTVV.

The V call is TRBV27, the J call TRBJ1-1, with 8 bases fitting TRBD1. Germline V gives CDR1 MNHEY, CDR2 SMNVEV (reference sequence). The CDR3 runs 14 residues. With 5 bases clipped from V and 3 bases from J, the junction kept 5 bases outside the gene matches. The CDR3 DNA reads as TGTGCCAGCAGTCCCAGGGGGCCTTACACTGAAGCTTTCTTT. It translates to CASSPRGPYTEAFF.

V and J are TRBV3-1 (or the pseudogene TRBV3-2) and TRBJ1-2, with 7 bases aligning to TRBD1. The CDR3 has 15 amino acids. J lost 2 bases, V lost 6 bases, and 9 bases had no gene match. The germline gives CDR1 LGHDT, CDR2 YNNKEL (reference sequence). CDR3 residues: CASRQQGSSNYGYTF. CDR3 DNA: TGTGCCAGCAGACAACAGGGGAGTTCCAACTATGGCTACACCTTC.

The rearrangement joins TRBV15 to TRBJ2-2; TRBD2 might be the D (5 bases). CDR3 length: 13 residues. CDR1 LNHNV and CDR2 YYDKDF come from the germline V gene (reference sequence). Trimming left V 1 base short and J 5 bases short, with 5 bases between. DNA for the CDR3: TGTGCCACCAGCAGAGGCGGGACCGGGGAGCTGTTTTTT. Translated: CATSRGGTGELFF.

The chain uses TRBV28 and TRBJ1-4; 11 nucleotides match TRBD1. This CDR3 has 16 amino acids. Trimming removed 5 bases from V and 8 bases from J; junction bases left unmatched: 10. Looked up from germline, CDR1 is MDHEN and CDR2 is SYDVKM. Here the CDR3 reads CASSPTDRGLREKLFF. CDR3 nucleotides: TGTGCCAGCAGTCCCACGGACAGGGGGCTTCGGGAAAAACTGTTTTTT.

CDR3 nucleotides: TGTGCCAGCCTGAGCCGGGACAGGGGGCGAAGCGCTGAAGCTTTCTTT. Amino acid sequence: CASLSRDRGRSAEAFF. The chain uses TRBV18 and TRBJ1-1; 12 nucleotides line up with TRBD1. CDR1 and CDR2 (germline): KGHSH, LQKENI. After removal of 8 bases from V and 6 bases from J, the junction contained 13 bases not matched to a gene. This CDR3 comprises 16 residues.

This chain joins TRBV6-5 and TRBJ2-3; a possible D gene is TRBD1 (5 bases). The germline CDR1 and CDR2 sequences are MNHEY and SVGAGI. The CDR3 contains 15 residues. V shed 7 bases and J shed 0 bases, with 14 bases lying between them. In DNA form, the CDR3 reads TGTGCCAGCATACCAGGGAAGGCTAGCACAGATACGCAGTATTTT. Residues: CASIPGKASTDTQYF.

The rearrangement joins TRBV28 to TRBJ2-7, with 9 bases lining up with TRBD1. Germline V gene sequence: CDR1 MDHEN, CDR2 SYDVKM. This CDR3 is built from 15 residues. Trimming removed 4 bases from V and 5 bases from J; junction bases left unmatched: 9. CDR3 region: CASSSSGTGFDEQYF. The CDR3 DNA sequence: TGTGCCAGCAGTTCTTCCGGGACAGGGTTCGACGAGCAGTACTTC.

This CDR3 is CASEGGQHQPQHF. The CDR3 DNA reads as TGTGCCAGCGAGGGGGGGCAGCATCAGCCCCAGCATTTT. This rearrangement joins TRBV28 to TRBJ1-5; tentative D call: TRBD1 (6 bases). This CDR3 has 13 residues. The V gene lost 8 bases and the J gene lost 5 bases, with 13 bases spanning the gap. The germline V gene has CDR1 MDHEN and CDR2 SYDVKM.

The J gene is TRBJ1-5, the V gene TRBV7-9; no clear D. The CDR3 covers 15 residues. Germline CDR1 reads SEHNR; CDR2 reads FQNEAQ (reference sequence). The ends were cut back, 6 bases at V and 1 base at J, with 13 bases in the middle. The CDR3: CASSSEVGSNQPQHF. Written as DNA, the CDR3 is TGTGCCAGCAGTTCAGAGGTCGGGAGCAATCAGCCCCAGCATTTT.